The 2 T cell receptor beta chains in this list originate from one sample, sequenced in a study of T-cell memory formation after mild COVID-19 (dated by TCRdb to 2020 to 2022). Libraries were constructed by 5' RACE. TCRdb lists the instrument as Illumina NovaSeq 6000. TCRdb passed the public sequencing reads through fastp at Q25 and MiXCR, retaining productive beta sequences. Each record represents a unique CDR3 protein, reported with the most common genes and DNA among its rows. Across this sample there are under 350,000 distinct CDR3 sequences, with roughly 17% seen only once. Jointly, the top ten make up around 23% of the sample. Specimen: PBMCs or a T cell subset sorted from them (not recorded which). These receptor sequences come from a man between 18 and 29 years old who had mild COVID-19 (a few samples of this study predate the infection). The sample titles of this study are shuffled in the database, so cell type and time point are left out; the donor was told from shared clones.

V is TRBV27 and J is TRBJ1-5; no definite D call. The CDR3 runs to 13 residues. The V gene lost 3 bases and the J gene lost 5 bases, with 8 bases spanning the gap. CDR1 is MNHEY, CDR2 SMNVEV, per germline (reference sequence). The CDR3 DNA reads TGTGCCAGCAGTTTTTACATACATCAGCCCCAGCATTTT. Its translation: CASSFYIHQPQHF.

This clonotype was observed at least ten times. The CDR3 loop is CASSLDRGISYEQYF. The CDR3 region has the DNA TGCGCCAGCAGCTTGGACAGGGGGATCTCCTACGAGCAGTACTTC. This chain links TRBV5-1 with TRBJ2-7; 8 nucleotides align to TRBD1. In germline, CDR1 is SGHRS, CDR2 YFSETQ. The CDR3 has 15 amino acids. Trimming at V came to 0 bases and at J to 0 bases, leaving 2 bases not matched to a gene.